These 21 T cell receptor beta chains came from one sample sequenced in a study of T cells in Graves' hyperthyroidism and ophthalmopathy (dated 2019 in TCRdb). The library came from multiplex PCR. Sequencing instrument: Illumina HiSeq 2000. The TCR beta CDR3 regions were amplified from RNA transcripts. The TCR CDR3 was subjected to a first round of RT-PCR using the HTBI primer set and the Qiagen OneStep RT-PCR kit. TCRdb reprocessing: public reads trimmed at Q25 with fastp, clones called with MiXCR, in-frame beta chains kept. Rows matching on CDR3 protein sequence are summarized as one entry with the most common DNA and genes. For this sample the table gives hundreds of thousands of distinct CDR3 sequences, of which around 20% were detected only once. The top ten clonotypes cover under 35% of the sample. Sequenced input: blood. The receptors stem from a man aged 25 to 45 with Graves' ophthalmopathy.

This clonotype came up once. The CDR3 DNA sequence: TGTGCCAGCAGAGACACTAGCGGGAGGTCCTACGAGCAGTACTTC. It specifies CASRDTSGRSYEQYF. The chain couples TRBV28 to TRBJ2-7; 12 bases map to TRBD2. The CDR3 consists of 15 residues. Trimming took 6 bases from V and 1 from J; bases not matched to a gene: 4. CDR1 and CDR2 from the germline V gene are MDHEN and SYDVKM.

The rearrangement links TRBV12-3 or TRBV12-4 to TRBJ1-3, with 7 bases that match TRBD1. V shed 5 bases and J 4 bases; nucleotides not matched to a gene: 8. This CDR3 spans 15 amino acids. The CDR3 loop reads CASSADRSLGNTIYF. For the CDR3, the DNA is TGTGCCAGCAGTGCGGACAGGTCCTTGGGAAACACCATATATTTT.

Ten or more counts support this clonotype. The genes are TRBV27 and TRBJ2-3; TRBD2 matches 8 bases. Germline trimming cut 2 bases from V and 4 bases from J; bases unmatched to any gene: 2. Germline V lookup: CDR1 MNHEY, CDR2 SMNVEV (reference sequence). The CDR3 is 14 amino acids. The CDR3 spells CASSLSGSADTQYF. For the CDR3, the DNA is TGTGCCAGCAGTTTAAGCGGGAGTGCAGATACGCAGTATTTT.

This clonotype was found a few times. This rearrangement joins TRBV30 to TRBJ2-5, with TRBD1 identical over 7 bases. With V trimmed by 0 bases and J by 4 bases, 2 bases remained unmatched. This CDR3 region has 13 residues. The V gene's germline CDR1 is GTSNPN and CDR2 SVGIG (reference sequence). The CDR3 sequence: CAWSVPGGETQYF. The CDR3 coding sequence is TGTGCCTGGAGTGTACCAGGGGGAGAGACCCAGTACTTC.

This clonotype was counted at least ten times. The genes are TRBV11-2 and TRBJ1-2, with 7 bases fitting TRBD1. This CDR3 has 13 residues. J gave up 6 bases and V 6 bases, and 7 bases lay outside the gene matches. CDR1 SGHAT and CDR2 FQNNGV come from the germline V gene. As DNA, the CDR3 is TGTGCCAGCAGACAGACAGGGATGCATGGCTACACCTTC. It is translated as CASRQTGMHGYTF.

The chain links TRBV5-1 to TRBJ2-2; 11 nucleotides align to TRBD2. Germline loops: CDR1 SGHRS, CDR2 YFSETQ. The V and J ends lost 3 bases and 13 bases, in that order; junction bases with no gene match: 11. This CDR3 comprises 15 residues. The CDR3 spells CASSSGTSGGLSLFF. The CDR3, as DNA: TGCGCCAGCAGCTCAGGGACTAGCGGAGGACTATCGCTGTTTTTT.

The J gene is TRBJ2-2, the V gene TRBV12-3 or TRBV12-4; either TRBD1 or TRBD2 may supply D (5 bases each). The CDR3 consists of 16 residues. Trimming stripped 3 bases from V and 5 bases from J, with 16 bases between. CDR3 sequence reads: CASSFAGTVKTGELFF. The CDR3, as DNA: TGTGCCAGCAGTTTTGCCGGGACGGTGAAAACCGGGGAGCTGTTTTTT.

This clonotype occurred a few times. The chain has TRBV19 and TRBJ1-5; a possible D gene is TRBD1 (6 bases). The V end was cut by 6 bases, the J end by 0 bases, with 15 bases between. Looked up from germline, CDR1 is LNHDA and CDR2 is SQIVND (reference sequence). The CDR3 length is 16 residues. The CDR3 bases are TGTGCCAGTAGCGGAGGGCAGGGGATTAGCAATCAGCCCCAGCATTTT. The encoded protein is CASSGGQGISNQPQHF.

This clonotype was observed a single time. The chain links TRBV10-3 to TRBJ2-7; the match to TRBD1 covers 10 bases. The V gene end was trimmed by 4 bases and the J gene end by 6 bases; junction bases not matched to a gene: 3. The CDR3 is 13 amino acids. Germline-derived CDR1 and CDR2 are ENHRY and SYGVKD. CDR3 bases: TGTGCCATCAGTGTGGGGGACAGGGGCGAGCAGTACTTC. Encoded protein: CAISVGDRGEQYF.

The chain joins TRBV6-2 or TRBV6-3 to TRBJ2-3; the D is unclear. Germline V gene sequence: CDR1 MNHEY, CDR2 SVGEGT. The ends were cut back, 2 bases at V and 0 bases at J, with 9 bases in the middle. The CDR3 has 15 amino acids. CDR3 protein: CASSYVGSSTDTQYF. The CDR3 nucleotides are TGTGCCAGCAGTTACGTCGGTTCGAGCACAGATACGCAGTATTTT.

The chain uses TRBV20-1 and TRBJ2-7; D might be TRBD1 (5 bases). The CDR3 loop spans 14 amino acids. V lost 3 bases and J lost 3, with 15 bases in between. Germline CDR1 reads DFQATT; CDR2 reads SNEGSKA (reference sequence). This CDR3 reads CSASVAGNVYEQYF. The CDR3, as DNA: TGCAGTGCTAGTGTGGCAGGGAACGTCTACGAGCAGTACTTC.

The chain recombines TRBV20-1 with TRBJ2-2, with D possibly being TRBD1 or TRBD2 (5 bases each). This CDR3 region has 14 residues. CDR1 and CDR2 (germline): DFQATT, SNEGSKA (reference sequence). The germline V and J ends were trimmed by 1 base and 5 bases, with 11 bases remaining between them. CDR3 protein: CSARAPEGTGELFF. The CDR3, as DNA: TGCAGTGCTAGAGCCCCCGAGGGGACCGGGGAGCTGTTTTTT.

The V gene is TRBV19, the J gene TRBJ1-2; 7 bases fit TRBD1. The ends lost 7 bases at V and 5 bases at J; junction bases unmatched: 10. CDR1 and CDR2 from the germline V gene are LNHDA and SQIVND (reference sequence). There are 14 residues in the CDR3. CDR3 in amino acids: CASTSSGTAYGYTF. CDR3 bases: TGTGCCAGTACCTCCTCCGGGACAGCGTATGGCTACACCTTC.

This clonotype was counted between two and nine times. The CDR3 DNA reads as TGCAGTGCCCAGGGGGGGGCCAGGAATGAGCAGTTCTTC. The encoded protein is CSAQGGARNEQFF. The J gene is TRBJ2-1, the V gene TRBV20-1, with D possibly called TRBD1 or TRBD2 (7 bases each). CDR1 and CDR2 (germline): DFQATT, SNEGSKA (reference sequence). Trimming cost V 6 bases and J 7 bases, with 16 bases left between them. This CDR3 has 13 amino acids.

The chain couples TRBV6-2 or TRBV6-3 to TRBJ1-1; perhaps TRBD1 as D (6 bases). CDR1 MNHEY and CDR2 SVGEGT come from the germline V gene. CDR3 length: 12 amino acids. Trimming took off 8 bases at V and 8 bases at J, with 15 bases between the two ends. CDR3 amino acids: CASGSGGIEAFF. The CDR3 coding sequence is TGTGCCAGCGGCTCCGGGGGCATAGAAGCTTTCTTT.

A few counts support this clonotype. This chain connects TRBV27 to TRBJ1-1; unclear D gene. Between the trimmed V and J ends, which lost 5 bases and 0 bases, there was a span of 13 bases. The CDR3 is 15 residues long. Germline V gene data show CDR1 as MNHEY and CDR2 as SMNVEV (reference sequence). The CDR3 spells CASSPYRSLNTEAFF. The CDR3 bases are TGTGCCAGCAGTCCCTACCGGAGCTTGAACACTGAAGCTTTCTTT.

The chain employs TRBV6-2 or TRBV6-3 and TRBJ2-5; D gene uncertain. The germline V and J ends were trimmed by 2 bases and 3 bases, with 10 bases remaining between them. Per germline, CDR1 MNHEY and CDR2 SVGEGT. The CDR3 runs to 14 residues. The CDR3 bases are TGTGCCAGCAGTTACCGCGCAACCGAAGAGACCCAGTACTTC. Its translation: CASSYRATEETQYF.

This clonotype was observed at least ten times. The chain combines TRBV11-2 with TRBJ1-1; D unresolved. Germline V CDR1 and CDR2: SGHAT, FQNNGV. With 0 bases removed from V and 6 bases from J, the gap between germline ends came to 17 bases. The length of the CDR3 is 16 residues. CDR3 sequence reads: CASSLDRTVSRPEAFF. Written as DNA, the CDR3 is TGTGCCAGCAGCTTAGATAGGACCGTCTCTCGTCCTGAAGCTTTCTTT.

This clonotype was counted many times. This chain joins TRBV5-4 and TRBJ2-5; 7 positions agree with TRBD2. CDR1 SGHNT and CDR2 YYREEE come from the germline V gene (reference sequence). CDR3 length: 15 amino acids. V was pared by 3 bases and J by 2 bases, with 7 bases of the junction left unmatched. CDR3 sequence (DNA): TGTGCCAGCAGCTCGGGACTACCGACACAAGAGACCCAGTACTTC. It is translated as CASSSGLPTQETQYF.

This rearrangement joins TRBV6-5 to TRBJ2-5; weak D call: TRBD1 (5 bases). Germline-derived CDR1 and CDR2 are MNHEY and SVGAGI. V shed 5 bases and J shed 5 bases, with 15 bases lying between them. This CDR3 spans 14 amino acids. The CDR3 nucleotides read TGTGCCAGCAGTAACCCGACAGCGTTGGAGACCCAGTACTTC. Translation: CASSNPTALETQYF.

CDR3 DNA: TGTGCCAGTAATAAAGGGACCACAGATACGCAGTATTTT. Translated, it gives CASNKGTTDTQYF. This sequence joins TRBV19 and TRBJ2-3; D assignment may be TRBD1 or TRBD2 (5 bases each). The CDR3 consists of 13 residues. CDR1 and CDR2 from the germline V gene are LNHDA and SQIVND (reference sequence). Trimming stripped 7 bases from V and 2 bases from J, with 10 bases between.